Each of the 21 T cell receptor beta chains below was sequenced from the same sample in a study of shared clonotypes between healthy human individuals. Repertoires were generated with immunoSEQ multiplex PCR, while TCRdb's copy carries only in-frame clones and drops some. The sample includes about 1.4 million clones, roughly 95% of them seen just once. Sequenced sample: naive CD4+ T cells sorted from blood. Subset specified: CD45RA+ positively selected. The receptors were sampled from a man aged 25-45 years in good health.

On this clone: This specimen includes other DNA sequences encoding the same CDR3. The gene calls are TRBV28 and TRBJ1-2, with D perhaps TRBD1 (6 bases). V was cut by 3 bases and J by 0 bases, with 8 bases left in between. Germline values: CDR1 MDHEN, CDR2 SYDVKM. The CDR3 runs 14 residues. CDR3 residues: CASSLNRANYGYTF. The CDR3 DNA reads TGTGCCAGCAGTTTGAACAGGGCTAACTATGGCTACACCTTC.

The chain has TRBV6-5 and TRBJ1-4; 7 bases align to TRBD1. The germline CDR1 and CDR2 sequences are MNHEY and SVGAGI. Germline trimming cut 2 bases from V and 10 bases from J; bases unmatched to any gene: 10. The CDR3 extends over 15 amino acids. CDR3 in DNA: TGTGCCAGCAGTTACAATTCAGGGGGTTTCGGAAAACTGTTTTTT. Translation: CASSYNSGGFGKLFF.

J is TRBJ2-7 and V is TRBV28; 13 positions match TRBD2. V was pared by 8 bases and J by 2 bases, with 3 bases of the junction left unmatched. The germline V gene encodes CDR1 MDHEN and CDR2 SYDVKM. The CDR3 is 14 residues long. The CDR3, as DNA: TGTGCCAGCCGGACTAGCGGGAGTGCCTACGAGCAGTACTTC. Its translation is CASRTSGSAYEQYF. The variable domain in full, completed from reference TRBV28 and TRBJ2-7, reads DVKVTQSSRYLVKRTGEKVFLECVQDMDHENMFWYRQDPGLGLRLIYFSYDVKMKEKGDIPEGYSVSREKKERFSLILESASTNQTSMYLCASRTSGSAYEQYFGPGTRLTVT.

The chain carries TRBV19 and TRBJ2-5; the D gene is possibly TRBD2 (5 bases). The CDR3 loop spans 14 amino acids. Germline CDR1 reads LNHDA; CDR2 reads SQIVND (reference sequence). V lost 0 bases and J 5 bases, leaving 10 bases between the germline ends. CDR3 region: CASSIEASWETQYF. CDR3 DNA: TGTGCCAGTAGTATAGAGGCTAGCTGGGAGACCCAGTACTTC.

This clone was detected only once. V and J are TRBV2 and TRBJ2-3, with 9 bases fitting TRBD2. The length of the CDR3 is 17 residues. Germline CDR1 SNHLY, CDR2 FYNNEI. After removal of 0 bases from V and 2 bases from J, the junction contained 6 bases not matched to a gene. The CDR3 DNA is TGTGCCAGCAGTGAAGCGGGGGCTAGCGGGGTCACAGATACGCAGTATTTT. Translation gives CASSEAGASGVTDTQYF. Filled out from reference TRBV2 and TRBJ2-3, the complete variable domain reads EPEVTQTPSHQVTQMGQEVILRCVPISNHLYFYWYRQILGQKVEFLVSFYNNEISEKSEIFDDQFSVERPDGSNFTLKIRSTKLEDSAMYFCASSEAGASGVTDTQYFGPGTRLTVL.

The rearrangement joins TRBV4-1 to TRBJ1-1, with D perhaps matching TRBD1 (6 bases). The CDR3 loop spans 13 amino acids. Trimming cost V 3 bases and J 7 bases, with 12 bases left between them. Germline CDR1 is MGHRA and CDR2 is YSYEKL. CDR3 nucleotides: TGCGCCAGCAGCCACACGGGACACTTTGAAGCTTTCTTT. Its translation is CASSHTGHFEAFF.

V gene TRBV5-6 combines with J gene TRBJ2-7, with a weak D call TRBD1 (5 bases). V was pared by 2 bases and J by 7 bases, with 13 bases between. The CDR3 covers 13 residues. Germline CDR1 is SGHDT and CDR2 is YYEEEE. The chain's CDR3 is CASSLVRTMEQYF. The CDR3 DNA reads as TGTGCCAGCAGCTTAGTGAGGACAATGGAGCAGTACTTC. Complete variable domain (other parts from reference TRBV5-6 and TRBJ2-7): DAGVTQSPTHLIKTRGQQVTLRCSPKSGHDTVSWYQQALGQGPQFIFQYYEEEERQRGNFPDRFSGHQFPNYSSELNVNALLLGDSALYLCASSLVRTMEQYFGPGTRLTVT.

This chain uses TRBV6-6 with TRBJ1-3, with D perhaps matching TRBD1 (6 bases). The V gene lost 5 bases and the J gene lost 2 bases, with 16 bases spanning the gap. Germline V gene data show CDR1 as MNHNY and CDR2 as SVGAGI (reference sequence). This CDR3 spans 16 amino acids. CDR3 in amino acids: CASSLPTGLPGNTIYF. CDR3 nucleotide sequence: TGTGCCAGCAGTCTCCCCACAGGGCTTCCTGGAAACACCATATATTTT.

The chain links TRBV2 to TRBJ2-2; D is possibly TRBD2 (5 bases). Germline assignment: CDR1 SNHLY and CDR2 FYNNEI. This CDR3 comprises 14 residues. The ends were cut back, 1 base at V and 6 bases at J, with 9 bases in the middle. The CDR3: CASSEVRVPGELFF. As DNA, the CDR3 is TGTGCCAGCAGTGAAGTGAGGGTTCCCGGGGAGCTGTTTTTT. The whole variable domain, filled in from reference TRBV2 and TRBJ2-2, reads EPEVTQTPSHQVTQMGQEVILRCVPISNHLYFYWYRQILGQKVEFLVSFYNNEISEKSEIFDDQFSVERPDGSNFTLKIRSTKLEDSAMYFCASSEVRVPGELFFGEGSRLTVL.

This clone came up once. This chain links TRBV7-9 with TRBJ2-1; 11 nucleotides agree with TRBD2. V was clipped by 1 base and J by 5 bases; unmatched bases: 7. Per the germline V gene, CDR1 is SEHNR and CDR2 is FQNEAQ (reference sequence). This CDR3 comprises 17 residues. In nucleotides, the CDR3 is TGTGCCAGCAGCTTAGGAGCCTTAGCGGGAGGGGACAATGAGCAGTTCTTC. This translates into CASSLGALAGGDNEQFF.

The rearrangement joins TRBV5-1 to TRBJ2-2; D possibly corresponds to TRBD1 (6 bases). Germline assignment: CDR1 SGHRS and CDR2 YFSETQ. Trimming removed 4 bases at V and 5 bases at J, with 18 bases between. This CDR3 spans 16 amino acids. The CDR3 region is CASSKSRGRGTGELFF. CDR3 DNA sequence: TGCGCCAGCAGCAAAAGTAGGGGGAGAGGAACCGGGGAGCTGTTTTTT.

The chain joins TRBV5-1 to TRBJ1-2, with 9 nucleotides matching TRBD1. J lost 4 bases, V lost 5 bases, and 9 bases had no gene match. Germline CDR1 SGHRS, CDR2 YFSETQ. The CDR3 covers 15 residues. The CDR3 protein is CASRAGTGTAYGYTF. DNA of the CDR3: TGCGCCAGCAGGGCCGGGACAGGGACCGCCTATGGCTACACCTTC.

The V gene is TRBV5-4, the J gene TRBJ2-5; TRBD1 agrees at 10 bases. The ends lost 4 bases at V and 1 base at J; junction bases unmatched: 4. The CDR3 totals 15 residues. Germline assignment: CDR1 SGHNT and CDR2 YYREEE (reference sequence). The CDR3 nucleotides are TGTGCCAGCAGCATGGACAGGGGGATCCAAGAGACCCAGTACTTC. Its protein is CASSMDRGIQETQYF.

The J gene is TRBJ2-2, the V gene TRBV6-5, with D perhaps TRBD2 (7 bases). Germline V gene sequence: CDR1 MNHEY, CDR2 SVGAGI. Trimming shortened V by 0 bases and J by 5 bases, and 13 bases separated the two germline ends. The CDR3 sequence is 16 residues long. The CDR3 nucleotides read TGTGCCAGCAGTTACTCCGGGGGGCGGGGAACCGGGGAGCTGTTTTTT. It is translated as CASSYSGGRGTGELFF.

The rearrangement uses TRBV27 and TRBJ2-7; TRBD1 aligns across 8 bases. Per the germline V gene, CDR1 is MNHEY and CDR2 is SMNVEV (reference sequence). V shed 6 bases and J 3 bases; nucleotides not matched to a gene: 4. The CDR3 length is 13 residues. Here the CDR3 DNA reads TGTGCCAGCAGGGGACAGGTGAGCTACGAGCAGTACTTC. It specifies CASRGQVSYEQYF.

V gene TRBV10-3 combines with J gene TRBJ2-7, with 8 bases matching TRBD2. This CDR3 is 15 amino acids long. The ends lost 6 bases at V and 6 bases at J; junction bases unmatched: 13. Germline lookup yields CDR1 ENHRY and CDR2 SYGVKD. The CDR3 bases are TGTGCCATCAGCCAAACCGGGACTAGGCGTTCCGAGCAGTACTTC. It is translated as CAISQTGTRRSEQYF.

The chain combines TRBV28 with TRBJ1-5, with a weak D call TRBD1 (6 bases). The CDR3 is 15 amino acids. CDR1 is MDHEN, CDR2 SYDVKM, per germline. Trimming cost V 11 bases and J 4 bases, with 21 bases left between them. The CDR3 spells CAAGRFDRPNQPQHF. The CDR3 region has the DNA TGTGCCGCCGGGCGATTTGACAGGCCAAATCAGCCCCAGCATTTT.

The chain uses TRBV7-8 and TRBJ1-3, with D uncertain. The CDR3 covers 16 residues. Deletions cut 4 bases from V and 0 bases from J, with 13 bases between. Germline V gene lookup returns CDR1 SGHVS and CDR2 FQNEAQ. CDR3 DNA: TGTGCCAGCAGCTCGAGGCTGGAACCCTCTGGAAACACCATATATTTT. It encodes CASSSRLEPSGNTIYF.

The chain joins TRBV7-7 to TRBJ2-3; D may be TRBD1 (6 bases). V lost 4 bases and J lost 7, with 12 bases in between. Germline V gene data show CDR1 as SSHAT and CDR2 as FNYEAQ (reference sequence). CDR3 length: 13 amino acids. The CDR3 coding sequence is TGTGCCAGCAGCTCAGGGACACTAAATACGCAGTATTTT. Translation gives CASSSGTLNTQYF. The full variable domain, completed using reference TRBV7-7 and TRBJ2-3, is GAGVSQSPRYKVTKRGQDVTLRCDPISSHATLYWYQQALGQGPEFLTYFNYEAQPDKSGLPSDRFSAERPEGSISTLTIQRTEQRDSAMYRCASSSGTLNTQYFGPGTRLTVL.

This clone was recorded once. Written as DNA, the CDR3 is TGCAGCGCAACCGACAGGGACACTGAAGCTTTCTTT. Amino acids: CSATDRDTEAFF. The V and J genes are TRBV29-1 and TRBJ1-1, with 7 bases fitting TRBD1. Germline V gives CDR1 SQVTM, CDR2 ANQGSEA. V shed 7 bases, J shed 3 bases, and the junction held 5 bases outside the gene matches. This CDR3 contains 12 residues.

The rearrangement uses TRBV10-3 and TRBJ1-1; D not resolved. V was pared by 6 bases and J by 1 base, with 15 bases between. This CDR3 region has 15 residues. The germline V gene has CDR1 ENHRY and CDR2 SYGVKD. CDR3 protein: CAIRDTTGKNTEAFF. In DNA, the CDR3 is TGTGCCATCAGGGATACTACCGGGAAGAACACTGAAGCTTTCTTT.